These T cell receptor beta chains were read from a single sample in a study of T cell repertoires in cytomegalovirus infection. TCRdb passed the reads through MiXCR, listing each CDR3 protein once. The table shows some 920,000 distinct CDR3 sequences, with around 30% occurring only once. No antigen has been assigned to these receptors. Specimen: cultured CD8+ T cells from PBMCs, collected from culture after CMV antigen stimulation. These receptors were obtained from a human donor in good health (CMV status not recorded). Some clones in this sample may be carry-over from other donors' samples. Both conserved end residues are part of each CDR3. The D gene is left open where the match is weak. Size values are once, few and many counts, or a class for expanded clones, and some rows have none.

V: TRBV12-3/TRBV12-4; size: .; D: .; J: TRBJ2-1; CDR3: CASGEDNEQFF; DNA: TGTGCCAGCGGGGAGGACAATGAGCAGTTCTTC
V: TRBV6-5; size: .; D: .; J: TRBJ1-1; CDR3: CASSYLLVQGLNTEAFF; DNA: TGTGCCAGCAGTTACTTATTGGTACAGGGACTGAACACTGAAGCTTTCTTT
V: TRBV14; size: .; D: .; J: TRBJ2-2; CDR3: CASSQVPHANTGELFF; DNA: TGTGCCAGCAGCCAAGTGCCACACGCGAACACCGGGGAGCTGTTTTTT
V: TRBV28; size: .; D: .; J: TRBJ1-4; CDR3: CASSPPQGATNEKLFF; DNA: TGTGCCAGCAGCCCACCACAGGGAGCAACTAATGAAAAACTGTTTTTT
V: TRBV27; size: .; D: .; J: TRBJ1-2; CDR3: CASSQGVVYGYTF; DNA: TGTGCCAGCAGCCAAGGTGTAGTCTATGGCTACACCTTC
V: TRBV7-2; size: many; D: .; J: TRBJ2-1; CDR3: CASSLRTLGNEQFF; DNA: TGTGCCAGCAGCTTAAGGACATTAGGCAATGAGCAGTTCTTC
V: TRBV7-2; size: many; D: TRBD2; J: TRBJ2-5; CDR3: CASSFVLAVQETQYF; DNA: TGTGCCAGCAGCTTCGTACTAGCGGTTCAAGAGACCCAGTACTTC
V: TRBV7-9; size: .; D: .; J: TRBJ1-2; CDR3: CASSPLEGPNYSYTF; DNA: TGTGCCAGCAGCCCCTTGGAGGGACCCAACTATAGCTACACCTTC
V: TRBV6-2/TRBV6-3; size: many; D: .; J: TRBJ2-5; CDR3: CASSYVGAGETQYF; DNA: TGTGCCAGCAGTTACGTCGGGGCGGGGGAGACCCAGTACTTC
V: TRBV12-3/TRBV12-4; size: .; D: .; J: TRBJ1-5; CDR3: CASSGPDQPQHF; DNA: TGTGCCAGCAGTGGGCCGGATCAGCCCCAGCATTTT
V: TRBV6-2/TRBV6-3; size: .; D: .; J: TRBJ1-2; CDR3: CASSYPPPGYTF; DNA: TGTGCCAGCAGTTACCCACCCCCTGGCTACACCTTC
V: TRBV6-1; size: .; D: .; J: TRBJ2-3; CDR3: CASTDEGSTDTQYF; DNA: TGTGCCAGCACTGATGAGGGGTCCACAGATACGCAGTATTTT
V: TRBV7-2; size: .; D: TRBD2; J: TRBJ2-2; CDR3: CASSRTGGPRTGELFF; DNA: TGTGCCAGCAGTCGGACGGGAGGACCACGAACCGGGGAGCTGTTTTTT
V: TRBV11-3; size: few; D: .; J: TRBJ2-1; CDR3: CASSSSQWNEQFF; DNA: TGTGCCAGCAGCTCGTCACAATGGAATGAGCAGTTCTTC
V: TRBV23-1; size: .; D: .; J: TRBJ2-3; CDR3: CASSHPTAKCSTDTQYF; DNA: TGCGCCAGCAGTCACCCGACAGCGAAGTGCTCCACAGATACGCAGTATTTT
V: TRBV4-2; size: few; D: .; J: TRBJ1-1; CDR3: CASSQDQAEAFF; DNA: TGTGCCAGCAGCCAAGATCAAGCTGAAGCTTTCTTT
V: TRBV7-4; size: .; D: .; J: TRBJ2-3; CDR3: CASSSPTGTLDTQYF; DNA: TGTGCCAGCAGCTCTCCGACAGGAACTTTGGATACGCAGTATTTT
V: TRBV28; size: .; D: .; J: TRBJ1-5; CDR3: CASSPGQTLFWDQHF; DNA: TGTGCCAGCAGCCCCGGACAGACCCTTTTTTGGGACCAGCATTTT
V: TRBV6-1; size: .; D: .; J: TRBJ2-2; CDR3: CASSLGWQTNTGELFF; DNA: TGTGCCAGCAGCTTAGGGTGGCAGACGAACACCGGGGAGCTGTTTTTT
V: TRBV12-3/TRBV12-4; size: few; D: TRBD1; J: TRBJ2-2; CDR3: CASTVTGGKTGELFF; DNA: TGTGCCAGCACCGTGACAGGGGGCAAGACCGGGGAGCTGTTTTTT
V: TRBV19; size: .; D: .; J: TRBJ1-6; CDR3: CASRPEVGYSPLHF; DNA: TGTGCCAGTAGACCAGAGGTAGGGTATTCACCCCTCCACTTT
V: TRBV7-2; size: many; D: .; J: TRBJ1-1; CDR3: CASSLVRGPDTEAFF; DNA: TGTGCCAGCAGCTTAGTAAGGGGCCCGGACACTGAAGCTTTCTTT